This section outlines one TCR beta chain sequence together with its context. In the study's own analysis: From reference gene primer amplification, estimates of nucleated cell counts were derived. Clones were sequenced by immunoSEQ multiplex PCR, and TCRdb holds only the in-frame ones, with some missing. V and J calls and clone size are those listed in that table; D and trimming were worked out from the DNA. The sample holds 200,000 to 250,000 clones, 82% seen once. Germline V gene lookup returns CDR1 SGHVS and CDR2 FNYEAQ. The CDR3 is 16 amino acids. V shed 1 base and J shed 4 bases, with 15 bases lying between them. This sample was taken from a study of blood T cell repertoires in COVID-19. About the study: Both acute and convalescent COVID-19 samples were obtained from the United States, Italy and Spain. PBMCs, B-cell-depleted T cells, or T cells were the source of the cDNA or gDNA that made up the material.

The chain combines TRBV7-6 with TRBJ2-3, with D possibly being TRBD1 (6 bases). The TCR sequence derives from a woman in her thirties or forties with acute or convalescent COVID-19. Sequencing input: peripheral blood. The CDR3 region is CASSLEGGYNPDTQYF. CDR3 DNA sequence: TGTGCCAGCAGCTTAGAAGGGGGTTATAATCCAGATACGCAGTATTTT.